Listed below are T cell receptor beta chains from one sample, sequenced in a study of cytomegalovirus exposure and HLA in healthy donors. Sequencing was performed with immunoSEQ multiplex PCR; in TCRdb, only in-frame clones are kept and a portion is missing. The sample comprises about 130,000 clones, roughly 17% of which are singletons, and approximately 2.9% rests with the top ten. Sample: PBMCs. The origin of the receptors is a female donor in good health and CMV-seropositive. Each CDR3 is given with its conserved first and last residue. Fields, in order: J gene, V gene, clone size, D gene, CDR3 DNA, CDR3 protein. A D gene is named only where the DNA matches it firmly. Only part of the rows carry a size: once, few, many, or a class if the clone is expanded.

TRBJ2-1,TRBV18,many,TRBD2,TGTGCCAGCTCACCTCTACTAGCGGGTGAGCAGTTCTTC,CASSPLLAGEQFF
TRBJ1-5,TRBV7-2,-,TRBD1,TGTGCCAGCAGCCCCGGGACAGGGGTTCAGCCCCAGCATTTT,CASSPGTGVQPQHF
TRBJ2-7,TRBV2,few,TRBD1,TGTGCCAGCAGCCGGGACAGGGGGCCCAACGAGCAGTACTTC,CASSRDRGPNEQYF
TRBJ2-7,TRBV30,-,-,TGTGCCTTCACGAGCTCCTACGAGCAGTACTTC,CAFTSSYEQYF
TRBJ1-2,TRBV9,-,-,TGTGCCAGCAGCGGCTGGACTAGGGGTGCCGGTGGCTACACCTTC,CASSGWTRGAGGYTF
TRBJ1-1,TRBV7-3,-,-,TGTGCCAGCAGCGCAGGGAATGAAGCTTTCTTT,CASSAGNEAFF
TRBJ1-1,TRBV30,few,-,TGTGCCTGGAGCGGACAACCGAACACTGAAGCTTTCTTT,CAWSGQPNTEAFF
TRBJ1-1,TRBV18,few,-,TGTGCCAGCTCTCCCCACTTCAACACTGAAGCTTTCTTT,CASSPHFNTEAFF
TRBJ1-2,TRBV2,-,-,TGTGCCCCCGGACTGCCTCGAGGCTACACCTTC,CAPGLPRGYTF
TRBJ2-7,TRBV18,few,-,TGTGCCAGCTCACCTGACAGGGAGGTCTACGAGCAGTACTTC,CASSPDREVYEQYF
TRBJ1-4,TRBV25-1,few,-,TGTGCCAGCAGCGACCCCGAGACGGGGAAGGAAAAACTGTTTTTT,CASSDPETGKEKLFF
TRBJ2-5,TRBV4-1,few,TRBD1,TGCGCCAGCAGCCGCAGGACAGGGGGCTTAGAGACCCAGTACTTC,CASSRRTGGLETQYF
TRBJ1-6,TRBV6-6,few,-,TGTGCCAGCAGGTCGCAGGGCTATAATTCACCCCTCCACTTT,CASRSQGYNSPLHF
TRBJ2-7,TRBV5-1,-,TRBD2,TGCGCCAGCAGCTTGTCGAGCGGGGGCTACTCCTACGAGCAGTACTTC,CASSLSSGGYSYEQYF
TRBJ2-5,TRBV5-6,-,-,TGTGCCAGCAGCTTGGGGGGAGGAGGAGAGACCCAGTACTTC,CASSLGGGGETQYF
TRBJ2-7,TRBV6-6,-,TRBD1,TGTGCCAGCAGCAAACAGGGGGGAAGCTACGAGCAGTACTTC,CASSKQGGSYEQYF
TRBJ1-5,TRBV6-5,-,TRBD1,TGTGCCAGCAGGCGAACAGGGGACCAGCCCCAGCATTTT,CASRRTGDQPQHF
TRBJ1-3,TRBV9,-,-,TGTGCCAGCAGCCTCGACACGTCTGGAAACACCATATATTTT,CASSLDTSGNTIYF
TRBJ2-3,TRBV5-5,-,TRBD1,TGTGCCAGCAGCGGAACCGGGACAGGGGTCCTTTCGGATACGCAGTATTTT,CASSGTGTGVLSDTQYF
TRBJ2-7,TRBV2,few,-,TGTGCCAGCAGTGAACGCAGGCCCGAAGCCTACGAGCAGTACTTC,CASSERRPEAYEQYF
TRBJ2-7,TRBV6-5,few,-,TGTGCCAGCAGTTTTGGACCGGACACCTACGAGCAGTACTTC,CASSFGPDTYEQYF
TRBJ2-1,TRBV19,-,TRBD2,TGTGCCAGTAGTCTGACTAGCGGGGGTTTTATGGATGAGCAGTTCTTC,CASSLTSGGFMDEQFF
TRBJ2-5,TRBV5-4,-,TRBD2,TGTGCCAGCAGTTTTGGACTAGCGGGGGCCAGGATCCAAGAGACCCAGTACTTC,CASSFGLAGARIQETQYF
TRBJ2-5,TRBV10-2,-,TRBD2,TGCGCCAGCAGTGAGGTTAGCGGGAGGGCAGAGACCCAGTACTTC,CASSEVSGRAETQYF
TRBJ1-1,TRBV4-1,-,-,TGCGCCAGCAGCCCCATGGGACAAGGCACTGAAGCTTTCTTT,CASSPMGQGTEAFF
TRBJ2-3,TRBV4-2,-,TRBD1,TGTGCCAGCAGCCAACTCGTCGAGACAGGGGGAGGGGATACGCAGTATTTT,CASSQLVETGGGDTQYF
TRBJ1-1,TRBV6-5,-,-,TGTGCCAGCAGTTACCTCCAGGGGCGGGACACTGAAGCTTTCTTT,CASSYLQGRDTEAFF
TRBJ1-4,TRBV4-2,-,-,TGTGCCAGCAGCCGTACCGGAGGACAGATCAATGAAAAACTGTTTTTT,CASSRTGGQINEKLFF
TRBJ1-2,TRBV5-1,-,-,TGCGCCAGCAGCTTGGATCAGGAAGGTTGGCGCGGCTACACCTTC,CASSLDQEGWRGYTF
TRBJ1-6,TRBV6-1,-,-,TGTGCCAGCAGGTGGACAGAGACCACTTCACCCCTCCACTTT,CASRWTETTSPLHF
TRBJ1-2,TRBV28,-,-,TGTGCCAGCACCGCCTGGGGCGGGGTTAACTATGGCTACACCTTC,CASTAWGGVNYGYTF